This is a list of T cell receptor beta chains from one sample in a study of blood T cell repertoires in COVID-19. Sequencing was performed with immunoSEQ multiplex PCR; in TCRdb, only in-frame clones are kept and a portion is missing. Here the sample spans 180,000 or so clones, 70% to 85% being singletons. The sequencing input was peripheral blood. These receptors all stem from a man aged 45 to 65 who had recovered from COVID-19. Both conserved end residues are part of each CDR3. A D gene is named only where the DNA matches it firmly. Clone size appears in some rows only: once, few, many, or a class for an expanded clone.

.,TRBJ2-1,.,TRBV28,CASTKNNEQFF,TGTGCCAGCACCAAAAACAATGAGCAGTTCTTC
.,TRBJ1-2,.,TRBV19,CASSIGYGYTF,TGTGCCAGTAGTATCGGCTATGGCTACACCTTC
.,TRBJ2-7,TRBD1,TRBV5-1,CASRQGTVSSYEQYF,TGCGCCAGCAGACAAGGGACAGTAAGCTCCTACGAGCAGTACTTC
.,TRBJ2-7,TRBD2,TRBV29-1,CSVKLSGSVAEQYF,TGCAGCGTCAAACTTAGCGGGAGTGTCGCCGAGCAGTACTTC
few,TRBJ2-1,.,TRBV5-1,CASSLVPGVNEQFF,TGCGCCAGCAGCTTGGTCCCGGGAGTCAATGAGCAGTTCTTC
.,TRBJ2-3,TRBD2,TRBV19,CASRIAGARVTDTQYF,TGTGCCAGTAGAATAGCGGGAGCAAGAGTCACAGATACGCAGTATTTT
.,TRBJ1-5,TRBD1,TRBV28,CASRTTGGTDQPQHF,TGTGCCAGCAGAACGACAGGGGGAACAGATCAGCCCCAGCATTTT
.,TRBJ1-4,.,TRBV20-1,CSARAGEKLFF,TGCAGTGCTAGAGCGGGTGAAAAACTGTTTTTT
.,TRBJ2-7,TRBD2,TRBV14,CASSQVKNWMTSGRDEQYF,TGTGCCAGCAGCCAAGTTAAGAACTGGATGACTAGCGGGAGAGACGAGCAGTACTTC
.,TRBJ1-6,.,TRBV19,CASRGTNNNSPLHF,TGTGCCAGTAGGGGGACAAATAATAATTCACCCCTCCACTTT
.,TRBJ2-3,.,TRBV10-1,CASSELQRGDTQYF,TGCGCCAGCAGTGAGCTCCAGCGAGGGGATACGCAGTATTTT
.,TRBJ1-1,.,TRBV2,CASSADSLNTEAFF,TGTGCCAGCAGTGCCGACAGCCTTAACACTGAAGCTTTCTTT
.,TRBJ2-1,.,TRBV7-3,CASSLQGGITYNEQFF,TGTGCCAGCAGCTTACAGGGTGGAATCACCTACAATGAGCAGTTCTTC
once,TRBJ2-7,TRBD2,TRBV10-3,CATVGAGVFPYF,TGTGCCACCGTAGGGGCGGGAGTTTTTCCGTACTTC
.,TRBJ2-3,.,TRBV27,CASSSQTYTDTQYF,TGTGCCAGCAGTTCACAGACGTACACAGATACGCAGTATTTT
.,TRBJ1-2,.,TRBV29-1,CSVRDTTPLVYGYTF,TGCAGCGTAAGGGACACTACCCCGCTAGTATATGGCTACACCTTC
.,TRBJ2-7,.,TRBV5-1,CASSDQLGPYEQYF,TGCGCCAGCAGCGACCAACTAGGGCCCTACGAGCAGTACTTC
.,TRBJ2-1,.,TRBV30,CAWRQSSYNEQFF,TGTGCCTGGAGACAAAGCTCCTACAATGAGCAGTTCTTC
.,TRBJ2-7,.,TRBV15,CATSRDLGTLTAPHEQYF,TGTGCCACCAGCAGAGATCTAGGGACATTAACTGCCCCACACGAGCAGTACTTC
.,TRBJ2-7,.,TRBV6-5,CASSYLQVLWVYEQYF,TGTGCCAGCAGTTACTTACAGGTCCTCTGGGTCTACGAGCAGTACTTC
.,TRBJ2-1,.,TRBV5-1,CASSLLGTRTNNEQFF,TGCGCCAGCAGCTTACTTGGCACCAGGACTAACAATGAGCAGTTCTTC
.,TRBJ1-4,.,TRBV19,CASSPLLENEKLFF,TGTGCCAGTAGCCCCCTTCTGGAGAATGAAAAACTGTTTTTT
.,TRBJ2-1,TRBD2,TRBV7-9,CASSRSGTSGNNEQFF,TGTGCCAGCAGCCGGTCCGGGACTAGCGGGAACAATGAGCAGTTCTTC
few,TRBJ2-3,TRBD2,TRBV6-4,CASSLAGGPKGTQYF,TGTGCCAGCAGCTTAGCGGGAGGTCCTAAAGGAACGCAGTATTTT
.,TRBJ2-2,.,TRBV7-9,CASSDNLGGNTGELFF,TGTGCCAGCAGCGACAATCTGGGGGGGAACACCGGGGAGCTGTTTTTT
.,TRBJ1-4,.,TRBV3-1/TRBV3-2,CASSRRQAINEKLFF,TGTGCCAGCAGCCGGCGACAGGCTATAAATGAAAAACTGTTTTTT
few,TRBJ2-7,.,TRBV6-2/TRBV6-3,CASSRDLPLPEQYF,TGTGCCAGCAGCCGGGACTTACCCTTGCCCGAGCAGTACTTC
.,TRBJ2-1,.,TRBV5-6,CASSFPGLDEQFF,TGTGCCAGCAGCTTCCCAGGGCTGGATGAGCAGTTCTTC
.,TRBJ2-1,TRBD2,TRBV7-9,CASSLATSGRAAGGEQFF,TGTGCCAGCAGCTTAGCGACTAGCGGGAGGGCCGCCGGAGGTGAGCAGTTCTTC
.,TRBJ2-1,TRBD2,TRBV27,CASSLWLAGASEQFF,TGTGCCAGCAGTTTATGGCTAGCGGGAGCGAGTGAGCAGTTCTTC
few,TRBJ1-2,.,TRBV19,CASSAQTGFGYTF,TGTGCCAGTAGTGCACAGACAGGATTCGGCTACACCTTC
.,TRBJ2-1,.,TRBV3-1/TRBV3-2,CASSQAPLVGYNEQFF,TGTGCCAGCAGCCAAGCCCCCCTAGTCGGGTACAATGAGCAGTTCTTC
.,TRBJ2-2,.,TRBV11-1,CASRLAGPGELFF,TGTGCCAGCAGACTCGCGGGGCCCGGGGAGCTGTTTTTT
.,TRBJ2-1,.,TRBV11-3,CASSLGTSYNEQFF,TGTGCCAGCAGCTTAGGGACTTCCTACAATGAGCAGTTCTTC
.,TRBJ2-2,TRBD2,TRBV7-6,CASRGRLAGEVRTGELFF,TGTGCCAGCAGGGGCCGGCTAGCGGGAGAAGTCCGGACCGGGGAGCTGTTTTTT
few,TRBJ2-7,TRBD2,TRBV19,CASTRASGSLNEQYF,TGTGCCAGTACCCGGGCTAGCGGGAGTCTCAACGAGCAGTACTTC
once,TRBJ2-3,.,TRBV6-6,CASSSWGTSTDTQYF,TGTGCCAGCAGTTCATGGGGGACTAGCACAGATACGCAGTATTTT
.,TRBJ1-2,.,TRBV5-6,CASILFSGDNYGYTF,TGTGCCAGCATCCTTTTCAGCGGGGATAACTATGGCTACACCTTC
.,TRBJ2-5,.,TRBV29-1,CSVEVVGRETQYF,TGCAGCGTTGAAGTTGTGGGCCGGGAGACCCAGTACTTC
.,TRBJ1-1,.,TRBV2,CAIQGGGTEAFF,TGTGCCATACAGGGTGGCGGCACTGAAGCTTTCTTT
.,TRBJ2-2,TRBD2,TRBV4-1,CASSPTSGWERGELFF,TGCGCCAGCAGCCCTACTAGCGGGTGGGAGAGAGGGGAGCTGTTTTTT
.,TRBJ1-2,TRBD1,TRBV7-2,CASSRDRGNGYTF,TGTGCCAGCAGCCGAGACAGGGGGAATGGCTACACCTTC
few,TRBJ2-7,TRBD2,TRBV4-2,CASSPGYGLAGADEQYF,TGTGCCAGCAGCCCCGGATACGGACTAGCGGGAGCCGACGAGCAGTACTTC
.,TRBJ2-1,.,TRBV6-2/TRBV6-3,CASSYLDRFPYNEQFF,TGTGCCAGCAGTTACTTGGACAGATTCCCCTACAATGAGCAGTTCTTC
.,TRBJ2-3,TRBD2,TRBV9,CASSSPWTSGRDTQYF,TGTGCCAGCAGCTCCCCTTGGACTAGCGGGAGAGATACGCAGTATTTT
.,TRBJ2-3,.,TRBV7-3,CASSFLGPADTQYF,TGTGCCAGCAGCTTCCTGGGCCCGGCCGATACGCAGTATTTT